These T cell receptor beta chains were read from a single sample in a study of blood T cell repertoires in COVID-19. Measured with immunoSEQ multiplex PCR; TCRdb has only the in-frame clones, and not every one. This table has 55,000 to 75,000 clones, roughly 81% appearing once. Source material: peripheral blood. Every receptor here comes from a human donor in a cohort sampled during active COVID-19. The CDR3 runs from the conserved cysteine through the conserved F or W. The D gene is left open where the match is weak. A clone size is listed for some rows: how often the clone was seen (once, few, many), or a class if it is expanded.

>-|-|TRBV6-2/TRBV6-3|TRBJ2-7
TGTGCCAGCAGTTACCGGGACTACGAGCAGTACTTC
CASSYRDYEQYF
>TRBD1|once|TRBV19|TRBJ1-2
TGTGCCAGTAAGTCGGGACAGGGCACGAGCGGCTATGGCTACACCTTC
CASKSGQGTSGYGYTF
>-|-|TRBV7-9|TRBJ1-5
TGTGCCAGCACCAACACGCCCGGGGATCAGCCCCAGCATTTT
CASTNTPGDQPQHF
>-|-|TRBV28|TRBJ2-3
TGTGCCACCCAGGGTGGCACGCAGTATTTT
CATQGGTQYF
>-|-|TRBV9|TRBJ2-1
TGTGCCAGCAGCCCGGGATTTACCAATGAGCAGTTCTTC
CASSPGFTNEQFF
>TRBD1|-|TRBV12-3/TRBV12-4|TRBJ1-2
TGTGCCAGCGCGGAGGGGGCGGACTATGGCTACACCTTC
CASAEGADYGYTF
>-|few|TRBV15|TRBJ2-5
TGTGCCACCAGCAGAGGGGCGGGTAGCGGAGAGACCCAGTACTTC
CATSRGAGSGETQYF
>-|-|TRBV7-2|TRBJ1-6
TGTGCCAGCAGCTTCTGGTCCGCGAGTGGGCAATCCCTCCACTTT
CASSFWSASGQSLHF
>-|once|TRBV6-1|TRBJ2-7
TGTGCCAGCAGTGAACGGCTCCCCCAGGTCGAGCAGTACTTC
CASSERLPQVEQYF
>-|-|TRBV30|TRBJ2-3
TGTGCCTGGAGTTCCATTGAAGCGGGTACCTGGTCAGATACGCAGTATTTT
CAWSSIEAGTWSDTQYF
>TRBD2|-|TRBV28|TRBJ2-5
TGTGCCAGCAGTTCCTACCTGACTAGCGGGACCCAAGAGACCCAGTACTTC
CASSSYLTSGTQETQYF
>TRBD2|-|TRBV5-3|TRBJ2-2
TGTGCCACCAAGACCGGGGGGGCCGGGGAGCTGTTTTTT
CATKTGGAGELFF
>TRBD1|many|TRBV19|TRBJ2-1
TGTGCCAGTAGCGACAGGGGTCGTGCATCTAGCTCCTACAATGAGCAGTTCTTC
CASSDRGRASSSYNEQFF
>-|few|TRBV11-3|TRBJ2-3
TGTGCCAGCAGCTTAGATCCCCCTGGGGCCCAGCAGTATTTT
CASSLDPPGAQQYF
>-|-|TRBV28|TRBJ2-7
TGTGCCAGCAGCCGGCGGACCTACGAGCAGTACTTC
CASSRRTYEQYF
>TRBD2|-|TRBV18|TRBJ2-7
TGTGCCAGCTCACCAATCAAGATAGCGGGGCTCCAGGAGCAGTACTTC
CASSPIKIAGLQEQYF
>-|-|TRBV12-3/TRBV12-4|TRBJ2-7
TGTGCCAGCAGTACCGGGAGCTACGAGCAGTACTTC
CASSTGSYEQYF
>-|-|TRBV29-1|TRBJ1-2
TGCAGCGTTGAAGCAGGGAACTATGGCTACACCTTC
CSVEAGNYGYTF
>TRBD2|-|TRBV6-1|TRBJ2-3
TGTGCCAGCAGTGATCTAGCGGGAAATACAGATACGCAGTATTTT
CASSDLAGNTDTQYF
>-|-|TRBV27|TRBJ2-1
TGTGCCAGCAGTTTACTCCAGGGGAACAATGAGCAGTTCTTC
CASSLLQGNNEQFF
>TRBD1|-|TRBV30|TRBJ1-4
TGTGCCTGGAGCGGGACAGGGGACGAAAAACTGTTTTTT
CAWSGTGDEKLFF
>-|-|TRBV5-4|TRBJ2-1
TGTGCCAGCAGCTTGGAGGCTAGCCCCACCTACAATGAGCAGTTCTTC
CASSLEASPTYNEQFF
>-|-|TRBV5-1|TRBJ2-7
TGCGCCAGCAGCTTGTATGGGGAGCCCTACGAGCAGTACTTC
CASSLYGEPYEQYF
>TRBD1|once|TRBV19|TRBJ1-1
TGTGCCAGTCATCAGGGGGCCACTGAAGCTTTCTTT
CASHQGATEAFF
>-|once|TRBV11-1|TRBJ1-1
TGTGCCAGCAGCCCCACAGAGAACACTGAAGCTTTCTTT
CASSPTENTEAFF
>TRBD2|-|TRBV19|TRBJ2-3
TGTGCCAGTAGTATATGGTCTAGCGGGGAGGGGGAACCGGTGCAGTATTTT
CASSIWSSGEGEPVQYF
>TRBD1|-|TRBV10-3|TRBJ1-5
TGTGCCATCTCCAGGGGGAGGACAGGGTTGGATCAGCCCCAGCATTTT
CAISRGRTGLDQPQHF
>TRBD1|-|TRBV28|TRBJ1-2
TGTGCCAGCAGTTTAGGGACAGGCCGCGGCTACACCTTC
CASSLGTGRGYTF
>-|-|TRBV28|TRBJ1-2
TGTGCCAGCAACGGCAGGGTTCAGTTTAGTAACTATGGCTACACCTTC
CASNGRVQFSNYGYTF
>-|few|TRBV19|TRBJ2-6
TGTGCCAGTAGTATAGGGAGGGGCTCCGGGGCCAACGTCCTGACTTTC
CASSIGRGSGANVLTF
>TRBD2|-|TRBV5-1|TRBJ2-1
TGCGCCAGCGGACTAGCGGGAGGGAGGGAGCAGTTCTTC
CASGLAGGREQFF
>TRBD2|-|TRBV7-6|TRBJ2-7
TGTGCCAGCAGCTCTGGACTAGCACCCGTCTACGAGCAGTACTTC
CASSSGLAPVYEQYF
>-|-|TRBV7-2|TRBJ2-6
TGTGCCAGCAGCTCCAGGAAATCTGGGGCCAACGTCCTGACTTTC
CASSSRKSGANVLTF
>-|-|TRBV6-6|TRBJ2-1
TGTGCCAGCCGCCCGGGGGACGCGGTTCCCAATGAGCAGTTCTTC
CASRPGDAVPNEQFF
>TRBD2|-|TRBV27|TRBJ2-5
TGTGCCAGCAGTTTCATCGGGGGGGAGACCCAGTACTTC
CASSFIGGETQYF
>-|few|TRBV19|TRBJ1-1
TGTGCCAGTAGTTTCGGACAGATGAACACTGAAGCTTTCTTT
CASSFGQMNTEAFF
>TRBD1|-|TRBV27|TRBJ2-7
TGTGCCAGCAGTTCCAACAGGGGGTCCGAGCAGTACTTC
CASSSNRGSEQYF
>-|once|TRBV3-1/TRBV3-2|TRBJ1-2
TGTGCCAGCAGCCAAGATTCGGACAGACTAAACTATGGCTACACCTTC
CASSQDSDRLNYGYTF
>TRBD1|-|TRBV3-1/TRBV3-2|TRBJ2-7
TGTGCCAGCAGCTTCAGTTACAGGGGCAACGAGCAGTACTTC
CASSFSYRGNEQYF
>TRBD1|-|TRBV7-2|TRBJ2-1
TGTGCCAGCAGCACAGGACAGGGCCTTTACAATGAGCAGTTCTTC
CASSTGQGLYNEQFF
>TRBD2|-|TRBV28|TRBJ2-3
TGTGCCAGCAGTTCCCCCTCCTCCGCGGGAGGGGGGAGCCATACGCAGTATTTT
CASSSPSSAGGGSHTQYF
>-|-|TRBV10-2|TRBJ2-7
TGCGCCAGCAGTACGGGACACTCCTACGAGCAGTACTTC
CASSTGHSYEQYF
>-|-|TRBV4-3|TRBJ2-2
TGCGCCAGCAGCCAAGAAGCCTTCCGGTCCGGAGGGCTGTTTTTT
CASSQEAFRSGGLFF
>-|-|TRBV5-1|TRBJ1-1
TGCGCCAGCAGCCCTGGGACTTCCCTGACTGGGGCTTTCTTT
CASSPGTSLTGAFF
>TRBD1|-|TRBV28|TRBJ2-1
TGTGCCTCCAGGACAGGAGACTACAATGAGCAGTTCTTC
CASRTGDYNEQFF
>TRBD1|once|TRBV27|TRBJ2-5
TGTGCCAGCAGCCCGTCCGTTGGGACAGGCCTACAAGAGACCCAGTACTTC
CASSPSVGTGLQETQYF
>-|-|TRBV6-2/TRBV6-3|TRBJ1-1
TGTGCCAGCAGTTATGGGGGCAATACTATGAACACTGAAGCTTTCTTT
CASSYGGNTMNTEAFF
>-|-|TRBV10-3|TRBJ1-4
TGTGCCATCAGTGAGTCGGCGTGGGACAATCGTAATGAAAAACTGTTTTTT
CAISESAWDNRNEKLFF